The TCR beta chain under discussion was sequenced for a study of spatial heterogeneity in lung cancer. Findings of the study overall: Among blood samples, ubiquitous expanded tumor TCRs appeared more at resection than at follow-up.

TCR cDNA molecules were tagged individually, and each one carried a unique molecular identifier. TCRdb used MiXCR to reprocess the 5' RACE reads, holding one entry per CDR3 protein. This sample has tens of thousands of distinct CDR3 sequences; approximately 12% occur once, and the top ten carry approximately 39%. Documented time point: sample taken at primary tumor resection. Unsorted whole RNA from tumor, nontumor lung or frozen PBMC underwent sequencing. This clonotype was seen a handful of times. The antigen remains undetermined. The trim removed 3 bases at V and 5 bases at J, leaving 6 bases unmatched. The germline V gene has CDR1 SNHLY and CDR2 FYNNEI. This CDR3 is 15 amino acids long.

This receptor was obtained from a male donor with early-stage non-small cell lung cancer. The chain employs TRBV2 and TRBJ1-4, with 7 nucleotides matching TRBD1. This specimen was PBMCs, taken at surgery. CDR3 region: CASSDAGQKNEKLFF. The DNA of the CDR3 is TGTGCCAGCAGTGATGCGGGACAGAAGAATGAAAAACTGTTTTTT.